Listed below are T cell receptor beta chains from one sample, sequenced in a study of T cell responses to AZD1222 COVID-19 vaccine. Sequencing was performed with immunoSEQ multiplex PCR; in TCRdb, only in-frame clones are kept and a portion is missing. The sample lists some 120,000 clones; 85% to 95% were seen once. Sequencing was performed on peripheral blood, taken 28 days after the second AZD1222 dose. These receptors were collected from an adult who received the AZD1222 COVID-19 vaccine. CDR3s include the opening cysteine and the closing phenylalanine or tryptophan. D genes are given only for firm matches. Size is stated for part of the rows, as once, few or many counts, or as a class when the clone is expanded.

v_call	cdr3_length	d_call	clone_size	j_call	cdr3_nt	cdr3_aa
TRBV27	17	NA	NA	TRBJ2-1	TGTGCCAGCAGTTTAAAGTTGTCGGGACGGAGCTACAATGAGCAGTTCTTC	CASSLKLSGRSYNEQFF
TRBV6-5	15	TRBD1	NA	TRBJ1-2	TGTGCCAGCAGAAGCGGACAGGGGGGGATCTATGGCTACACCTTC	CASRSGQGGIYGYTF
TRBV28	12	NA	NA	TRBJ1-2	TGTGCCAGCAGTCGGACGGATTATGGCTACACCTTC	CASSRTDYGYTF
TRBV7-2	13	NA	NA	TRBJ1-1	TGTGCCAGCAGCTCTGACGGTCTGGGGGAAGCTTTCTTT	CASSSDGLGEAFF
TRBV7-3	13	NA	NA	TRBJ2-4	TGTGCCAGCAGCTTAGAAGGGTTGAACATTCAGTACTTC	CASSLEGLNIQYF
TRBV5-5	14	NA	NA	TRBJ2-2	TGTGCCAGCAAGGGGATTTCGTTGGCCGGGGAGCTGTTTTTT	CASKGISLAGELFF
TRBV9	15	NA	NA	TRBJ1-3	TGTGCCAGCAGCTCAGAGGGGGAAGCTGGAAACACCATATATTTT	CASSSEGEAGNTIYF
TRBV27	19	NA	NA	TRBJ1-6	TGTGCCAGCAGTTTATTCGGACTTCCCCCGAGCTCCTATAATTCACCCCTCCACTTT	CASSLFGLPPSSYNSPLHF
TRBV28	13	TRBD2	NA	TRBJ2-1	TGTGCCAGCAGACTAGCGGGAGCCAATGAGCAGTTCTTC	CASRLAGANEQFF
TRBV19	15	NA	NA	TRBJ2-7	TGTGCCAGTAGTATTGGCGCTTACCTCTCCTACGAGCAGTACTTC	CASSIGAYLSYEQYF
TRBV6-4	16	TRBD1	NA	TRBJ1-2	TGTGCCAGCAGTGAAGGGGAAGCAGGGGGGAACTATGGCTACACCTTC	CASSEGEAGGNYGYTF
TRBV3-1/TRBV3-2	17	TRBD2	NA	TRBJ2-3	TGTGCCAGCAGCCAAGAACTAGCGGGATGGGGCGTGGATACGCAGTATTTT	CASSQELAGWGVDTQYF
TRBV11-2	18	NA	NA	TRBJ1-4	TGTGCCAGCAGCTTCTCGCCTGACAGTACTGCAACTAATGAAAAACTGTTTTTT	CASSFSPDSTATNEKLFF
TRBV10-1	15	NA	NA	TRBJ2-7	TGCGCCAGCAGTGAGAGTGGGGGGCGTCCCTACGAGCAGTACTTC	CASSESGGRPYEQYF
TRBV10-3	16	TRBD1	NA	TRBJ2-2	TGTGCCACCCGGGACAGGGGGCTCGCGAACACCGGGGAGCTGTTTTTT	CATRDRGLANTGELFF
TRBV5-1	16	TRBD1	NA	TRBJ1-4	TGCGCCAGCAGCGGGGGACAGGGGGCTAATCTTGAAAAACTGTTTTTT	CASSGGQGANLEKLFF
TRBV19	15	TRBD1	NA	TRBJ1-2	TGTGCCAGTAGTCCTCGGACAGGGTGGGACTATGGCTACACCTTC	CASSPRTGWDYGYTF
TRBV19	11	NA	NA	TRBJ2-1	TGTGCCAGTAGTATCCTGTATGAGCAGTTCTTC	CASSILYEQFF
TRBV19	17	TRBD2	once	TRBJ2-5	TGTGCCAGTAGCTCCCTTAGCGGGAGGGCCGGAGAGGAGACCCAGTACTTC	CASSSLSGRAGEETQYF
TRBV6-6	15	NA	NA	TRBJ1-2	TGTGCCAGCAGTTACCTCCCACAGGCATACTATGGCTACACCTTC	CASSYLPQAYYGYTF
TRBV6-2/TRBV6-3	16	NA	once	TRBJ2-1	TGTGCCAGCAGCCCCCCCGGACAAGGACAAAACAATGAGCAGTTCTTC	CASSPPGQGQNNEQFF
TRBV5-6	14	NA	NA	TRBJ2-7	TGTGCCAGCAGCTTGGGGGGGGACACCTACGAGCAGTACTTC	CASSLGGDTYEQYF
TRBV7-6	16	TRBD2	NA	TRBJ2-1	TGTGCCAGCAGCCTAAGAGGCGGGAGATCCGACAATGAGCAGTTCTTC	CASSLRGGRSDNEQFF